This TCR beta chain emerged from a study of blood T cell repertoires in COVID-19. About the research overall: There were acute and convalescent COVID-19 samples, and they came from the United States, Italy and Spain. Nucleic acid was either cDNA or gDNA, and it came from T cells, B-cell-depleted T cells, or PBMCs.

Trimming pared 6 bases from V and 8 bases from J, leaving 14 bases between. The CDR3 has 13 residues. For recovered donors of Cohort 3, there were two negative PCRs, clearance, or symptom resolution. As processed by the authors: Amplified reference gene primers provided the basis for estimating nucleated cell counts. Profiled with immunoSEQ multiplex PCR; TCRdb holds only in-frame clones, not every one. V and J calls plus clone size are reproduced from that table; the DNA served to infer D and trimming. The sample has 400,000 to 450,000 clones, roughly 88% seen once. This clonotype was obtained from a young man who had recovered from COVID-19. V usage is TRBV12-3 or TRBV12-4 and J usage is TRBJ2-1; possibly TRBD2 for D (5 bases). Sample: PBMCs or T cells enriched from blood (not recorded which). CDR3 in amino acids: CASSQRGSDEQFF. The CDR3 DNA reads TGTGCCAGCAGCCAAAGAGGTAGCGATGAGCAGTTCTTC.